The 12 T cell receptor beta chains presented below share a single source sample, sequenced in a study of T-cell memory formation after mild COVID-19 (dated by TCRdb to 2020 to 2022). Library preparation used 5' RACE. The sample was run on an Illumina NovaSeq 6000. TCRdb trimmed public reads at Q25 via fastp, called clones via MiXCR and kept in-frame beta chains. Rows with a matching CDR3 protein are joined into one entry that keeps the most common DNA and genes. In this sample the table shows a few hundred thousand distinct CDR3 sequences, around a fifth of which occur a single time. The ten biggest clones cover about 12% of the sample. The specimen was PBMCs or a T cell subset sorted from them (not recorded which). The receptors were gathered from an adult woman who had mild COVID-19 (a few samples of this study predate the infection). The sample titles of this study are shuffled in the database, so cell type and time point are left out; the donor was told from shared clones.

As for this clonotype: A single base separates this from a much larger clone, so it may be a read error. This chain joins TRBV20-1 and TRBJ1-1, with D possibly TRBD1 on 6 matching bases. The CDR3 contains 11 residues. V lost 8 bases to trimming and J lost 1 base, with 8 bases between them. In germline, CDR1 is DFQATT, CDR2 SNEGSKA (reference sequence). CDR3 bases: TGCAGTCCGACAGGGAACACTGAAGCTTTCTTT. Its protein product is CSPTGNTEAFF.

V usage is TRBV4-3 and J usage is TRBJ2-7; D is undetermined. The V gene lost 4 bases and the J gene lost 4 bases, with 17 bases spanning the gap. This CDR3 has 15 amino acids. Germline V CDR1 and CDR2: LGHNA, YSLEER. This CDR3 is CASSPRWASLYEQYF. DNA for the CDR3: TGCGCCAGCAGCCCTCGCTGGGCCTCCTTGTACGAGCAGTACTTC.

This chain uses TRBV7-2 with TRBJ2-3; D not certain. Germline loops: CDR1 SGHTA, CDR2 FQGNSA. This CDR3 spans 13 amino acids. V was trimmed by 1 base and J by 2 bases, leaving 4 bases between them. CDR3 residues: CASSLVVTDTQYF. The CDR3 DNA reads TGTGCCAGCAGCTTAGTGGTCACAGATACGCAGTATTTT.

The chain joins TRBV19 to TRBJ1-1; a possible D gene is TRBD1 (5 bases). Germline lookup yields CDR1 LNHDA and CDR2 SQIVND (reference sequence). V shed 0 bases and J shed 0 bases, with 14 bases lying between them. The CDR3 contains 17 residues. CDR3 nucleotides: TGTGCCAGTAGTATAGAGGCAGGGAAGGGAATGAACACTGAAGCTTTCTTT. Amino acid sequence: CASSIEAGKGMNTEAFF.

This chain links TRBV6-2 or TRBV6-3 with TRBJ2-3, with no clear D. The CDR3 covers 15 residues. V lost 4 bases and J lost 2, with 13 bases in between. Germline V gene data show CDR1 as MNHEY and CDR2 as SVGEGT. The CDR3 here is CASSSETLYTDTQYF. DNA of the CDR3: TGTGCCAGCAGTTCGGAGACCCTTTACACAGATACGCAGTATTTT.

This chain connects TRBV12-3 or TRBV12-4 to TRBJ2-1; 10 bases are a match to TRBD2. V was clipped by 6 bases and J by 4 bases; unmatched bases: 9. The CDR3 consists of 16 residues. Here the CDR3 reads CASSYRTSGGYNEQFF. CDR3 nucleotides: TGTGCCAGCAGCTACCGGACTAGCGGCGGGTACAATGAGCAGTTCTTC.

The genes are TRBV2 and TRBJ1-2, with 8 bases identical to TRBD1. CDR3 size: 16 residues. The trim removed 7 bases at V and 4 bases at J, leaving 14 bases unmatched. Germline V gene sequence: CDR1 SNHLY, CDR2 FYNNEI. In nucleotides, the CDR3 is TGTGCCAGCATCGAGGGGAGACAGGGGTGGACCTATGGCTACACCTTC. Translating gives CASIEGRQGWTYGYTF.

This chain uses TRBV11-3 with TRBJ2-7, with TRBD1 matching 9 bases. CDR3 length: 14 residues. CDR1 and CDR2 (germline): SGHNT, YENEEA. V gave up 5 bases and J gave up 3 bases; unmatched junction bases: 5. CDR3 amino acids: CASSGWDRDYEQYF. In nucleotides, the CDR3 is TGTGCCAGCAGCGGATGGGACAGGGACTACGAGCAGTACTTC.

The chain has TRBV11-1 and TRBJ2-1; 9 bases are a match to TRBD2. CDR1 is SGHAT, CDR2 FQDESV, per germline (reference sequence). Losses at the gene ends were 5 bases for V and 8 bases for J; bases not matched to a gene: 13. The CDR3 contains 16 residues. CDR3 amino acids: CASSPSGATFRDEQFF. The CDR3 DNA reads TGTGCCAGCAGCCCTAGCGGGGCTACCTTTAGAGATGAGCAGTTCTTC.

The chain is built from TRBV25-1 and TRBJ2-7; a weak D match, TRBD2 (7 bases). CDR1 and CDR2 from the germline V gene are MGHDK and SYGVNS. V was shortened by 2 bases and J by 0 bases, with 17 bases between the two germline ends. This CDR3 comprises 17 residues. The CDR3 here is CASSELPGGGGSYEQYF. CDR3 coding DNA: TGTGCCAGCAGTGAACTCCCCGGGGGCGGGGGCTCCTACGAGCAGTACTTC.

This chain connects TRBV3-1 to TRBJ2-1, with D hard to call. The CDR3 is 11 amino acids. Germline values: CDR1 LGHDT, CDR2 YNNKEL (reference sequence). Trimming stripped 5 bases from V and 13 bases from J, with 12 bases between. CDR3 sequence (DNA): TGTGCCAGCAGCTCCCTTGGGAACCAGTTCTTC. Amino acid sequence: CASSSLGNQFF.

This clonotype was seen at least ten times. J is TRBJ1-1 and V is TRBV29-1; D unresolved. V gave up 3 bases and J gave up 3 bases, with 17 bases separating them. The CDR3 totals 15 residues. The germline CDR1 and CDR2 sequences are SQVTM and ANQGSEA. The CDR3 nucleotides are TGCAGCGTTGATAATCCGGACCTAAGCTACACTGAAGCTTTCTTT. As protein: CSVDNPDLSYTEAFF.